The sequence of this T cell receptor (beta chain) was determined in a study of blood T cell repertoires in COVID-19. At the level of the study: The United States, Italy and Spain were the sources of the acute and convalescent COVID-19 samples. In each case, the material was cDNA or gDNA derived from T cells, B-cell-depleted T cells, or PBMCs.

The CDR3 contains 15 residues. Unmatched junction bases numbered 13, after V lost 7 bases and J lost 6 bases. Per the germline V gene, CDR1 is SGHRS and CDR2 is YFSETQ. This clone was counted once. Seattle participants joined during active infection and were tracked over time. Authors' methods: Reference gene primer amplification yielded estimated nucleated cell counts. The assay was immunoSEQ multiplex PCR, and TCRdb's table has in-frame clones only and misses some. V, J and clone size are those of that table, while D and trimming were read from the DNA. The data hold 55,000 to 70,000 clones, with approximately 90% observed a single time.

The rearrangement uses TRBV5-1 and TRBJ1-5; TRBD1 matches at 7 bases. The clonotype comes from a woman aged 45 to 65 with COVID-19, enrolled during active disease. The sequenced sample was peripheral blood. DNA for the CDR3: TGCGCCAGCTCCCCCGGAGGGACAGAGTTTCAGCCCCAGCATTTT. It is translated as CASSPGGTEFQPQHF.